This T cell receptor beta chain was identified during a study of technical replicates of blood from four donors. TCRdb's table, derived via immunoSEQ multiplex PCR, lists solely in-frame clones and lacks some. The table records some 70,000 clones, under 98% of them present only once. The germline V gene has CDR1 SGHAT and CDR2 FQNNGV. CDR3 length equals 13 residues. V lost 4 bases, J lost 8 bases, and 14 bases lay in between. The rearrangement links TRBV11-2 to TRBJ1-1; no clear D gene. This clonotype was sampled from a human donor in good health. The sample comprised T cells isolated from PBMCs. CDR3 amino acids: CASSSLLMTEAFF. CDR3 bases: TGTGCCAGCAGCTCTCTCTTAATGACAGAAGCTTTCTTT.